The clone carrying this T cell receptor beta chain has more than one count but fewer than ten. The data originate from a study of blood T cell repertoires in COVID-19. Study-level information: T cells, B-cell-depleted T cells, or PBMCs supplied cDNA or gDNA.

Germline V gene sequence: CDR1 GTSNPN, CDR2 SVGIG (reference sequence). The CDR3 sequence is 13 residues long. V lost 2 bases and J 7 bases, leaving 14 bases between the germline ends. Only in-frame clones appear in the TCRdb table, and some are missing; sequencing was by immunoSEQ multiplex PCR. The sample includes 120,000 to 150,000 clones, about 74% of them seen just once. The chain couples TRBV30 to TRBJ1-1; a weak D match, TRBD1 (6 bases). The sample taken for sequencing was peripheral blood. The receptor was derived from a man between 45 and 60 years old with acute or convalescent COVID-19. This CDR3 is CAWSRTDTSEAFF. CDR3 DNA sequence: TGTGCCTGGAGTCGGACAGACACGAGTGAAGCTTTCTTT.